These T cell receptor beta chains were read from a single sample in a study of cytomegalovirus exposure and HLA in healthy donors. Sequencing was performed with immunoSEQ multiplex PCR; in TCRdb, only in-frame clones are kept and a portion is missing. The sample records under 200,000 clones, 60% to 85% being singletons. The specimen sequenced was PBMCs. The receptors shown here come from a woman in her thirties or forties in good health and CMV-seronegative. CDR3s leave out the opening cysteine and the closing phenylalanine or tryptophan. The D gene is left open where the match is weak. Size tells how often a clone was seen (once, few, many) or the class of an expanded clone, and some rows leave it out.

-	TRBV27	TRBD2	TRBJ2-3	ASSSELAGGRTDTQY
-	TRBV19	-	TRBJ2-7	ASSHSYEQY
-	TRBV5-1	TRBD1	TRBJ2-1	ASFSGQGGNEQF
few	TRBV5-1	TRBD1	TRBJ1-5	ASSLAGRTGGDQPQH
-	TRBV5-1	TRBD1	TRBJ2-3	ASSLITGADTQY
-	TRBV9	-	TRBJ1-1	ASSPRLEDTEAF
-	TRBV6-5	TRBD2	TRBJ2-3	ASKASGGLDTQY
-	TRBV7-3	TRBD1	TRBJ1-1	ASTLAGQGVVDTEAF
-	TRBV27	-	TRBJ2-3	ASCSFLRTASTDTQY
-	TRBV9	TRBD1	TRBJ2-1	ASSVGTGTYNEQF
few	TRBV7-9	-	TRBJ1-1	ASSLYKNTEAF
-	TRBV10-1	TRBD1	TRBJ2-2	ASSENPGGKTGELF
-	TRBV5-1	-	TRBJ1-1	ASRHTMAQDGEAF
once	TRBV23-1	TRBD1	TRBJ2-3	ASSQCHGQGSWLTDTQY
few	TRBV7-2	TRBD2	TRBJ2-3	ASSLGASGGYTDTQY
-	TRBV28	-	TRBJ1-5	ASSPRVFSNQPQH
-	TRBV19	-	TRBJ1-2	ASSMEGREVRGYT
-	TRBV28	-	TRBJ1-3	ASSSQGLAGNTIY
-	TRBV21-1	-	TRBJ2-7	ASSRGCFRGIYEQY
-	TRBV2	-	TRBJ2-7	ASSLTISVGEQY
many	TRBV6-5	TRBD1	TRBJ2-7	ASSYLGQGYEQY
once	TRBV11-2	-	TRBJ1-1	ASSHLSGGTEAF
-	TRBV6-5	TRBD1	TRBJ1-5	ASRQAGGNNQPQH
-	TRBV6-5	TRBD1	TRBJ1-2	ASSYSGTGAYGYT
-	TRBV7-6	-	TRBJ1-3	ASRPTAGNTIY
-	TRBV25-1	-	TRBJ2-1	ASSEWSQGSGYNEQF
once	TRBV25-1	-	TRBJ1-1	ASSAGLRAF
once	TRBV7-2	TRBD1	TRBJ2-7	ASGQGAVQY
once	TRBV5-1	-	TRBJ2-3	ASRSRGSSTDTQY
-	TRBV6-4	TRBD1	TRBJ1-1	ASSDTGTGSAEAF
-	TRBV2	TRBD1	TRBJ1-5	ASRYRGLRDSNQPQH
-	TRBV6-5	TRBD2	TRBJ2-7	ASTPGGAHSYEQY